This TCR beta chain emerged from a study of beta chain features in type 1 diabetes. Study findings and constraints: Patients with Type 1 diabetes showed moderately but significantly shorter TCRB CDR3s in all four CD4+ subsets.

This clone was seen only a few times. Antigen unknown. V was clipped by 3 bases and J by 0 bases, with 11 bases between them. The CDR3 consists of 15 residues. Germline-derived CDR1 and CDR2 are SGHRS and YFSETQ. Isolated RNA was reverse transcribed in full, so expressed TCRB transcripts were sequenced. Profiling relied on immunoSEQ multiplex PCR, and the TCRdb table lists in-frame clones only, not all of them. The table includes about 130,000 clones, roughly 10% detected once. The receptor was derived from a young man with type 1 diabetes. Sequenced sample: central memory CD4+ T cells from blood. This rearrangement joins TRBV5-1 to TRBJ2-3; unclear D gene. This chain's CDR3 is CASSWQSLSTDTQYF. In DNA form, the CDR3 reads TGCGCCAGCAGCTGGCAATCGTTGAGCACAGATACGCAGTATTTT.